This TCR beta chain was observed in a study of T cell responses to AZD1222 COVID-19 vaccine. For the study at large: Second-dose recipients at about 4 or about 12 weeks were treated as one pooled group.

Per the germline V gene, CDR1 is SGDLS and CDR2 is YYNGEE. The CDR3 is 15 residues long. V was shortened by 0 bases and J by 3 bases, with 13 bases between the two germline ends. The data were produced by immunoSEQ multiplex PCR, yet TCRdb's version contains in-frame clones alone and is incomplete. The sample has approximately 110,000 clones; approximately 92% are singletons. The sequencing used peripheral blood, collected on day 0 of AZD1222 vaccination. This rearrangement joins TRBV9 to TRBJ2-7; no definite D call. The clonotype originates from an adult in good health. This chain's CDR3 is CASSVEPSPVYEQYF. In DNA, the CDR3 is TGTGCCAGCAGCGTAGAACCGTCGCCTGTCTACGAGCAGTACTTC.